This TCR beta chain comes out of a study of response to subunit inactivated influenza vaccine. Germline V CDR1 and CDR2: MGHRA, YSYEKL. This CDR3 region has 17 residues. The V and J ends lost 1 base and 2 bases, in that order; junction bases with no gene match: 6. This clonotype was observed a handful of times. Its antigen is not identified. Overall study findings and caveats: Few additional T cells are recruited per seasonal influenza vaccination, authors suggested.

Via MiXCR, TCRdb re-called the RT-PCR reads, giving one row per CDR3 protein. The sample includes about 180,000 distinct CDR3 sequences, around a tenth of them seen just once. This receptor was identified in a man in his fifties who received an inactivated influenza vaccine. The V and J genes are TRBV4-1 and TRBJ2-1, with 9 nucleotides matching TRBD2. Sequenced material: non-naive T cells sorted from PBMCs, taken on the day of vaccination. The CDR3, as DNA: TGCGCCAGCAGCCAAGTCCGGGCGGGGGGGCCCTACAATGAGCAGTTCTTC. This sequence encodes CASSQVRAGGPYNEQFF.